The 13 T cell receptor beta chains presented below share a single source sample, sequenced in a study of blood T cell repertoires in COVID-19. The protocol was immunoSEQ multiplex PCR, while the TCRdb copy is restricted to in-frame clones and leaves out a portion. Of about 180,000 clones in the sample, roughly 85% were seen once. The sequencing sample was made of peripheral blood. The receptors stem from a woman in her seventies with acute or convalescent COVID-19.

V gene TRBV7-9 combines with J gene TRBJ2-1, with TRBD1 matching over 9 bases. The V gene end was trimmed by 0 bases and the J gene end by 2 bases; junction bases not matched to a gene: 2. This CDR3 contains 16 residues. Germline V gives CDR1 SEHNR, CDR2 FQNEAQ (reference sequence). CDR3 amino acids: CASSLATGGTYNEQFF. As DNA, the CDR3 is TGTGCCAGCAGCTTAGCGACAGGGGGGACCTACAATGAGCAGTTCTTC.

This chain links TRBV7-2 with TRBJ2-3, with 11 positions matching TRBD2. This CDR3 spans 17 amino acids. The V segment lost 0 bases and the J segment 6 bases; nucleotides outside the gene matches: 8. The germline gives CDR1 SGHTA, CDR2 FQGNSA. The DNA for the CDR3 is TGTGCCAGCAGCTTAGCGCGGGGGTTAGCGGGAGGGGATACGCAGTATTTT. Translation gives CASSLARGLAGGDTQYF.

V usage is TRBV10-2 and J usage is TRBJ1-6; no clear D. Germline lookup yields CDR1 WSHSY and CDR2 SAAADI. Trimming stripped 8 bases from V and 8 bases from J, with 13 bases between. This CDR3 has 13 residues. CDR3 DNA sequence: TGCGCCAGCCAATCCAGAATGGATTCACCCCTCCACTTT. Protein product: CASQSRMDSPLHF.

The genes are TRBV19 and TRBJ1-1; TRBD1 matches at 7 bases. This CDR3 comprises 13 residues. V shed 5 bases and J 3 bases; nucleotides not matched to a gene: 3. Germline assignment: CDR1 LNHDA and CDR2 SQIVND (reference sequence). The CDR3 DNA sequence: TGTGCCAGTAGTGTCGACAGGGACACTGAAGCTTTCTTT. The encoded protein is CASSVDRDTEAFF.

The chain links TRBV5-1 to TRBJ2-2; 8 nucleotides match TRBD2. V dropped 4 bases and J dropped 2; count of bases not matched to a gene: 7. Per the germline V gene, CDR1 is SGHRS and CDR2 is YFSETQ. This CDR3 contains 16 residues. The chain's CDR3 is CASSINSGTNTGELFF. The CDR3 nucleotides are TGCGCCAGCAGCATAAATAGCGGGACCAACACCGGGGAGCTGTTTTTT.

The count of this clone is one. The chain carries TRBV4-1 and TRBJ1-5; the D is unclear. The V gene lost 1 base and the J gene lost 3 bases, with 13 bases spanning the gap. The germline gives CDR1 MGHRA, CDR2 YSYEKL. The CDR3 sequence is 16 residues long. CDR3 DNA sequence: TGCGCCAGCAGCCAAGTCAGAGGTTCTCTCAATCAGCCCCAGCATTTT. This codes for CASSQVRGSLNQPQHF.

The chain is built from TRBV3-1 (or the pseudogene TRBV3-2) and TRBJ2-3; maybe TRBD1 (7 bases). The CDR3 has 16 residues. Trimming pared 4 bases from V and 2 bases from J, leaving 16 bases between. Germline CDR1 is LGHDT and CDR2 is YNNKEL (reference sequence). Written as DNA, the CDR3 is TGTGCCAGCAGCCTACTAGCCAGGGGGGTCACAGATACGCAGTATTTT. The encoded protein is CASSLLARGVTDTQYF.

The chain joins TRBV5-1 to TRBJ2-1; D is ambiguous. Germline V CDR1 and CDR2: SGHRS, YFSETQ. Trimming stripped 4 bases from V and 7 bases from J, with 15 bases between. CDR3 length: 14 amino acids. CDR3 residues: CASSLDSPENEQFF. The CDR3 DNA reads TGCGCCAGCAGCCTAGACTCCCCCGAGAATGAGCAGTTCTTC. The full variable domain, rest sourced from reference TRBV5-1 and TRBJ2-1, is KAGVTQTPRYLIKTRGQQVTLSCSPISGHRSVSWYQQTPGQGLQFLFEYFSETQRNKGNFPGRFSGRQFSNSRSEMNVSTLELGDSALYLCASSLDSPENEQFFGPGTRLTVL.

The chain combines TRBV2 with TRBJ2-5; 9 bases are shared with TRBD1. Germline CDR1 SNHLY, CDR2 FYNNEI. The CDR3 has 14 residues. V was pared by 3 bases and J by 4 bases, with 3 bases of the junction left unmatched. CDR3 sequence reads: CASSDTGGRETQYF. CDR3 DNA sequence: TGTGCCAGCAGTGATACAGGGGGCCGAGAGACCCAGTACTTC.

The chain has TRBV27 and TRBJ2-2; no definite D call. CDR3 size: 14 residues. Germline CDR1 and CDR2: MNHEY and SMNVEV (reference sequence). Trimming removed 7 bases from V and 6 bases from J, with 15 bases in between. This CDR3 is CASKLRVISGELFF. The CDR3 DNA follows: TGTGCCAGCAAACTCCGGGTTATCTCCGGGGAGCTGTTTTTT.

The V gene is TRBV19, the J gene TRBJ2-1; D perhaps matches TRBD1 (5 bases). This CDR3 is built from 13 residues. Germline-derived CDR1 and CDR2 are LNHDA and SQIVND (reference sequence). Trimming shortened V by 4 bases and J by 9 bases, and 13 bases separated the two germline ends. The CDR3 nucleotides read TGTGCCAGTAGTACAGGACACCTGGGTGAGCAGTTCTTC. Amino acids: CASSTGHLGEQFF.

This clone occurred once. This chain uses TRBV25-1 with TRBJ1-4; TRBD1 agrees at 7 bases. J lost 8 bases, V lost 0 bases, and 9 bases had no gene match. Germline V gene lookup returns CDR1 MGHDK and CDR2 SYGVNS. This CDR3 has 16 residues. The CDR3, as DNA: TGTGCCAGCAGTGAATATGGGGGGACAGAGCAAGAAAAACTGTTTTTT. Its translation is CASSEYGGTEQEKLFF. The full variable domain, completed using reference TRBV25-1 and TRBJ1-4, is EADIYQTPRYLVIGTGKKITLECSQTMGHDKMYWYQQDPGMELHLIHYSYGVNSTEKGDLSSESTVSRIRTEHFPLTLESARPSHTSQYLCASSEYGGTEQEKLFFGSGTQLSVL.

CDR3 in DNA: TGCGCCAGCACGGAGCAGCTGGGCACCGGGGAGCTGTTTTTT. This codes for CASTEQLGTGELFF. This chain joins TRBV5-1 and TRBJ2-2; D ambiguous. Deletions cut 6 bases from V and 4 bases from J, with 13 bases between. Germline assignment: CDR1 SGHRS and CDR2 YFSETQ. This CDR3 is 14 amino acids long. Based on the CDR3 plus reference TRBV5-1 and TRBJ2-2, the full variable domain is KAGVTQTPRYLIKTRGQQVTLSCSPISGHRSVSWYQQTPGQGLQFLFEYFSETQRNKGNFPGRFSGRQFSNSRSEMNVSTLELGDSALYLCASTEQLGTGELFFGEGSRLTVL.